This TCR beta chain comes out of a study of blood T cells in healthy people across ages. This CDR3 spans 15 amino acids. Germline V gene sequence: CDR1 MNHEY, CDR2 SVGAGI. Trimming removed 0 bases from V and 5 bases from J, with 11 bases in between. This clonotype showed up just a few times. The second PCR ran roughly 7 to 12 cycles with a sample-barcoded 5' primer and J-beta primers. Each CDR3 protein is one row after TCRdb ran MiXCR on the 5' RACE reads. The sample records about 1 million distinct CDR3 sequences, 40% to 50% being singletons. J is TRBJ2-1 and V is TRBV6-5; D remains unclear. The receptor comes from a woman aged 55-70 years in good health. Sequencing was carried out using blood. The CDR3 spells CASSYSGSLNNEQFF. CDR3 sequence (DNA): TGTGCCAGCAGTTACTCGGGGTCGCTTAACAATGAGCAGTTCTTC.